This TCR beta chain was sequenced during a study of low-dose radiotherapy and immunotherapy resistance in tumors. Across the study: Radiation delivery to Cohort 1 consisted of 0.5 Gy per fraction every 2 weeks, summing to 6.5 Gy. Intravenously given cyclophosphamide 200 mg/m2 followed a two-week schedule that placed each dose one day before radiation and immunotherapy.

CDR1 and CDR2 from the germline V gene are MGHDK and SYGVNS. With 7 bases clipped from V and 3 bases from J, the junction kept 11 bases outside the gene matches. The CDR3 runs 16 residues. The time point was: after trial treatment. As for treatment: LDRT plus nivolumab, ipilimumab, low-dose cyclophosphamide and aspirin (RACIN trial). In the RACIN dose-escalation trial, donors got nivolumab plus ipilimumab with aspirin, cyclophosphamide and radiotherapy. Gene-specific TRAV and TRBV primers were used for first-strand cDNA, covering alpha and beta chains. Using a constant-region primer together with a V-primer adapter, TCRs were subjected to roughly 20 PCR cycles of amplification. By in vitro transcription, the isolated mRNA was amplified. TCRdb used MiXCR to reprocess the reads, holding one entry per CDR3 protein. The table lists 95,000 to 100,000 distinct CDR3 sequences, around 21% of them singletons.

This chain connects TRBV25-1 to TRBJ1-2, with 10 bases matching TRBD1. The source was PBMCs, collected after low-dose radiotherapy plus immunotherapy. The source is a male donor with prostate cancer. The CDR3 loop is CASKKTGTGVDYGYTF. CDR3 DNA sequence: TGTGCCAGCAAGAAGACCGGGACAGGGGTTGACTATGGCTACACCTTC.